The 16 T cell receptor beta chains given below trace back to one sample, sequenced in a study of shared clonotypes between healthy human individuals. Only in-frame clones appear in the TCRdb table, and some are missing; sequencing was by immunoSEQ multiplex PCR. Of some 1.5 million clones in the sample, about 96% were seen once. Sequencing was done on a sample of naive CD4+ T cells sorted from blood. Subset in this sample: CD45RA+ positively selected. These receptor sequences come from a man aged 30-40 years in good health.

CDR3 coding DNA: TGTGCCAGCAGCGTAGACGGAGGGGCCTACGAGCAGTACTTC. Protein product: CASSVDGGAYEQYF. The chain is built from TRBV9 and TRBJ2-7, with D maybe TRBD2 (6 bases). Per germline, CDR1 SGDLS and CDR2 YYNGEE. Trimming took off 0 bases at V and 2 bases at J, with 9 bases between the two ends. The CDR3 sequence is 14 residues long.

This rearrangement joins TRBV25-1 to TRBJ2-7; a possible D gene is TRBD1 (5 bases). Germline V gene data show CDR1 as MGHDK and CDR2 as SYGVNS. CDR3 size: 15 residues. Trimming took 2 bases from V and 0 from J, leaving 11 bases between them. CDR3 sequence: CASSEQQEDSYEQYF. For the CDR3, the DNA is TGTGCCAGCAGTGAACAACAGGAAGACTCCTACGAGCAGTACTTC.

This rearrangement joins TRBV5-4 to TRBJ2-5, with D perhaps matching TRBD2 (6 bases). V was trimmed by 2 bases and J by 2 bases, leaving 16 bases between them. Germline CDR1 and CDR2: SGHNT and YYREEE (reference sequence). CDR3 length: 16 residues. CDR3 sequence: CASSFGERARQETQYF. The CDR3 DNA is TGTGCCAGCAGCTTCGGGGAGCGGGCGCGACAAGAGACCCAGTACTTC.

The rearrangement links TRBV30 to TRBJ2-3; a possible D gene is TRBD1 (6 bases). V lost 4 bases to trimming and J lost 8 bases, with 16 bases between them. Germline-derived CDR1 and CDR2 are GTSNPN and SVGIG (reference sequence). The CDR3 covers 13 residues. The CDR3 spells CAWMKRTDGTQYF. In nucleotides, the CDR3 is TGTGCCTGGATGAAAAGGACAGATGGTACGCAGTATTTT.

Of note for this clone: The sample contains more than one DNA sequence encoding this CDR3. The V call is TRBV14, the J call TRBJ2-7; 11 nucleotides agree with TRBD2. With 0 bases clipped from V and 6 bases from J, the junction kept 4 bases outside the gene matches. CDR1 is SGHDN and CDR2 is FVKESK in the germline V gene. CDR3 length: 15 residues. The CDR3 region is CASSQELAGVGEQYF. The CDR3 nucleotides are TGTGCCAGCAGCCAAGAACTAGCGGGAGTGGGCGAGCAGTACTTC. The full variable domain, with the rest looked up from reference TRBV14 and TRBJ2-7, is EAGVTQFPSHSVIEKGQTVTLRCDPISGHDNLYWYRRVMGKEIKFLLHFVKESKQDESGMPNNRFLAERTGGTYSTLKVQPAELEDSGVYFCASSQELAGVGEQYFGPGTRLTVT.

CDR3 DNA: TGCGCCAGCAGCTTGGTTTCCCCCGGGGAGCTGTTTTTT. Encoded protein: CASSLVSPGELFF. The rearrangement uses TRBV5-1 and TRBJ2-2, with unresolved D. Germline lookup yields CDR1 SGHRS and CDR2 YFSETQ. Trimming shortened V by 0 bases and J by 6 bases, and 6 bases separated the two germline ends. CDR3 size: 13 residues.

This chain uses TRBV10-3 with TRBJ2-3; tentative D call: TRBD2 (5 bases). The germline CDR1 and CDR2 sequences are ENHRY and SYGVKD. This CDR3 has 12 amino acids. The ends were cut back, 10 bases at V and 0 bases at J, with 8 bases in the middle. CDR3 amino acids: CATGLSTDTQYF. CDR3 in DNA: TGTGCCACCGGACTGAGCACAGATACGCAGTATTTT.

This chain uses TRBV5-4 with TRBJ2-1, with TRBD1 identical over 7 bases. Germline-derived CDR1 and CDR2 are SGHNT and YYREEE (reference sequence). This CDR3 has 15 amino acids. Unmatched junction bases numbered 4, after V lost 2 bases and J lost 2 bases. CDR3 sequence reads: CASSFSTGTYNEQFF. For the CDR3, the DNA is TGTGCCAGCAGCTTCTCGACAGGGACCTACAATGAGCAGTTCTTC. Full variable domain (outside the CDR3, taken from reference TRBV5-4 and TRBJ2-1): ETGVTQSPTHLIKTRGQQVTLRCSSQSGHNTVSWYQQALGQGPQFIFQYYREEENGRGNFPPRFSGLQFPNYSSELNVNALELDDSALYLCASSFSTGTYNEQFFGPGTRLTVL.

The V and J genes are TRBV5-4 and TRBJ1-1, with TRBD1 matching over 8 bases. The junction had 3 bases not matched to a gene; V was cut back by 3 bases and J by 2 bases. The germline CDR1 and CDR2 sequences are SGHNT and YYREEE (reference sequence). This CDR3 comprises 14 residues. In DNA form, the CDR3 reads TGTGCCAGCAGCTATGGACAGGGTAACACTGAAGCTTTCTTT. Amino acids: CASSYGQGNTEAFF.

The V and J genes are TRBV2 and TRBJ2-7; TRBD2 might be the D (5 bases). Germline assignment: CDR1 SNHLY and CDR2 FYNNEI. V lost 6 bases to trimming and J lost 0 bases, with 12 bases between them. CDR3 length: 14 residues. The CDR3 loop reads CASSPTSGSYEQYF. Here the CDR3 DNA reads TGTGCCAGCAGCCCTACCAGCGGCTCCTACGAGCAGTACTTC.

The chain links TRBV7-2 to TRBJ2-4, with TRBD2 identical over 7 bases. The CDR3 is made up of 14 amino acids. Germline V gene lookup returns CDR1 SGHTA and CDR2 FQGNSA. V was pared by 3 bases and J by 6 bases, with 5 bases of the junction left unmatched. The CDR3 loop is CASSFGRGGNIQYF. The CDR3 DNA sequence: TGTGCCAGCAGCTTCGGTCGCGGGGGAAACATTCAGTACTTC.

A word on this clone: The same CDR3 also results from other DNA sequences found in this sample. The rearrangement joins TRBV19 to TRBJ2-7, with 7 bases aligning to TRBD2. There are 14 residues in the CDR3. The germline CDR1 and CDR2 sequences are LNHDA and SQIVND (reference sequence). V lost 4 bases and J lost 3; bases outside the gene matches: 6. In nucleotides, the CDR3 is TGTGCCAGTAGTACCCCTGGCGGGAGCTACGAGCAGTACTTC. Protein sequence: CASSTPGGSYEQYF.

This chain connects TRBV27 to TRBJ2-5; D is undetermined. This CDR3 region has 15 residues. Germline CDR1 is MNHEY and CDR2 is SMNVEV (reference sequence). V dropped 2 bases and J dropped 4 bases, with 14 bases sitting between them. The CDR3 sequence is CASSLGQSRGETQYF. CDR3 DNA: TGTGCCAGCAGTTTAGGGCAGTCGCGCGGAGAGACCCAGTACTTC.

This sequence joins TRBV19 and TRBJ2-7; D remains ambiguous. Trimming took off 6 bases at V and 2 bases at J, with 17 bases between the two ends. The CDR3 is 15 amino acids. Germline values: CDR1 LNHDA, CDR2 SQIVND (reference sequence). The chain's CDR3 is CASRGRAGPTYEQYF. The CDR3 nucleotides are TGTGCCAGTAGAGGTCGGGCAGGACCTACCTACGAGCAGTACTTC.

The chain couples TRBV7-9 to TRBJ1-2; D not resolved. The CDR3 is made up of 15 amino acids. Germline V gene data show CDR1 as SEHNR and CDR2 as FQNEAQ (reference sequence). The V end was cut by 2 bases, the J end by 6 bases, with 16 bases between. The CDR3 is CASSLTSRITNGYTF. CDR3 coding DNA: TGTGCCAGCAGCTTAACCTCAAGGATAACGAATGGCTACACCTTC.

The chain couples TRBV6-5 to TRBJ2-1; possibly TRBD1 for D (6 bases). In germline, CDR1 is MNHEY, CDR2 SVGAGI. Trimming shortened V by 4 bases and J by 6 bases, and 13 bases separated the two germline ends. CDR3 length: 14 amino acids. This CDR3 is CASSWTVGRNEQFF. In DNA form, the CDR3 reads TGTGCCAGCAGTTGGACAGTCGGGCGCAATGAGCAGTTCTTC.